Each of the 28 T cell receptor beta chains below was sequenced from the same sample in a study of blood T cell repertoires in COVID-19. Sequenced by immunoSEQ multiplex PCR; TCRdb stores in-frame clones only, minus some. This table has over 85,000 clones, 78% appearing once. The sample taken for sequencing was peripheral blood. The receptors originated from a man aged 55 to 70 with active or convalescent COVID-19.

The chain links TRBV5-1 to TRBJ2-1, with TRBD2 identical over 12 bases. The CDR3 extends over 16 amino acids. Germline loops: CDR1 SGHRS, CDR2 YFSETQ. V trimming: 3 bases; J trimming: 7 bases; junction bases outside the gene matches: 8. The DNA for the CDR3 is TGCGCCAGCAGCTCGCTAGCGGGAGGGCCGGGGAATGAGCAGTTCTTC. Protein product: CASSSLAGGPGNEQFF. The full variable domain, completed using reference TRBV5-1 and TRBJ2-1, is KAGVTQTPRYLIKTRGQQVTLSCSPISGHRSVSWYQQTPGQGLQFLFEYFSETQRNKGNFPGRFSGRQFSNSRSEMNVSTLELGDSALYLCASSSLAGGPGNEQFFGPGTRLTVL.

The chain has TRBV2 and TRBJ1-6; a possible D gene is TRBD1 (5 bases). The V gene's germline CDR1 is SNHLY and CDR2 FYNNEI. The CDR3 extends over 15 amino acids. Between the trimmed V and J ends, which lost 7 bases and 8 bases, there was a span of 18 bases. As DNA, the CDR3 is TGTGCCAGCACCCTAGTTGGGGCGTCGGATTCACCCCTCCACTTT. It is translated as CASTLVGASDSPLHF.

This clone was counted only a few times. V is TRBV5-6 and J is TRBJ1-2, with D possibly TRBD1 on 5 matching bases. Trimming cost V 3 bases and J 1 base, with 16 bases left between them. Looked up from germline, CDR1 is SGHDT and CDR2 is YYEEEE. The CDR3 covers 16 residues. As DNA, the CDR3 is TGTGCCAGCAGCTGGGGGGTCGGCGGAATTAACTATGGCTACACCTTC. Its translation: CASSWGVGGINYGYTF.

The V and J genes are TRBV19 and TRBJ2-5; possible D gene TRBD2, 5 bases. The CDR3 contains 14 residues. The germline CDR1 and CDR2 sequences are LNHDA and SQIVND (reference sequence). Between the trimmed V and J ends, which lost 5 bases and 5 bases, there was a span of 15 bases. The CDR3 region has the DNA TGTGCCAGTAGTTCCACCGGGGAAGCCGAGACCCAGTACTTC. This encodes CASSSTGEAETQYF.

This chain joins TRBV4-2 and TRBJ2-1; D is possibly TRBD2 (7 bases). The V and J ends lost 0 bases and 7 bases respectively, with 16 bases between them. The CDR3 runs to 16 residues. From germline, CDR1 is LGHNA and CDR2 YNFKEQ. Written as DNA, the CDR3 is TGTGCCAGCAGCCAAGACCCGGGGGGCCTCGGGAATGAGCAGTTCTTC. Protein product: CASSQDPGGLGNEQFF.

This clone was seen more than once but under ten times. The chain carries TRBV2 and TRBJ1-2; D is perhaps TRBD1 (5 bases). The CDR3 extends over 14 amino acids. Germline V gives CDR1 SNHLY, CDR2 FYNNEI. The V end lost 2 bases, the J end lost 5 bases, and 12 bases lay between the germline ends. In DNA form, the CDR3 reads TGTGCCAGCAGTGAACAAGGGGTGGAATATGGCTACACCTTC. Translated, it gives CASSEQGVEYGYTF. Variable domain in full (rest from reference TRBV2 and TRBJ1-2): EPEVTQTPSHQVTQMGQEVILRCVPISNHLYFYWYRQILGQKVEFLVSFYNNEISEKSEIFDDQFSVERPDGSNFTLKIRSTKLEDSAMYFCASSEQGVEYGYTFGSGTRLTVV.

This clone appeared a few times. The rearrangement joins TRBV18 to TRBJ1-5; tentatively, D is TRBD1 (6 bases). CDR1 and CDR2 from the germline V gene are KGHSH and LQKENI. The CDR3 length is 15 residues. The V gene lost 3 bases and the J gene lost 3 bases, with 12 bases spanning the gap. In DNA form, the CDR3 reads TGTGCCAGCTCACCTTGGACAGAGGTCAATCAGCCCCAGCATTTT. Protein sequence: CASSPWTEVNQPQHF.

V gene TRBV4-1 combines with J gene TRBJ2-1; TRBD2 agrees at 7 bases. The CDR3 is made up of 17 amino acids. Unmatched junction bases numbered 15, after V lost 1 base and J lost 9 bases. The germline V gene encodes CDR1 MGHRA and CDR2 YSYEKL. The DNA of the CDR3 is TGCGCCAGCAGCCAAGGTTCAGCTACCAGGCCGGGGGGTGAGCAGTTCTTC. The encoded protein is CASSQGSATRPGGEQFF.

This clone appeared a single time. CDR3 DNA: TGCGCCAGCAGCTTGGGGCAGTCCACCGGGGAGCTGTTTTTT. This sequence encodes CASSLGQSTGELFF. The V gene is TRBV5-1, the J gene TRBJ2-2, with no clear D. The CDR3 consists of 14 residues. V was trimmed by 0 bases and J by 4 bases, leaving 7 bases between them. Germline V gene sequence: CDR1 SGHRS, CDR2 YFSETQ. The whole variable domain, remainder taken from reference TRBV5-1 and TRBJ2-2, is KAGVTQTPRYLIKTRGQQVTLSCSPISGHRSVSWYQQTPGQGLQFLFEYFSETQRNKGNFPGRFSGRQFSNSRSEMNVSTLELGDSALYLCASSLGQSTGELFFGEGSRLTVL.

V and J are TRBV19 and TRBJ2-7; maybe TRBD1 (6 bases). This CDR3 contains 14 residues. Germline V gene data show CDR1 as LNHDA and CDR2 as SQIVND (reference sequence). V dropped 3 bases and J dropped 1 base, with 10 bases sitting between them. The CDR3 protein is CASSISRGSYEQYF. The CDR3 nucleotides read TGTGCCAGTAGTATCTCCAGGGGATCCTACGAGCAGTACTTC. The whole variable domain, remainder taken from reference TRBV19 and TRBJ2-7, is DGGITQSPKYLFRKEGQNVTLSCEQNLNHDAMYWYRQDPGQGLRLIYYSQIVNDFQKGDIAEGYSVSREKKESFPLTVTSAQKNPTAFYLCASSISRGSYEQYFGPGTRLTVT.

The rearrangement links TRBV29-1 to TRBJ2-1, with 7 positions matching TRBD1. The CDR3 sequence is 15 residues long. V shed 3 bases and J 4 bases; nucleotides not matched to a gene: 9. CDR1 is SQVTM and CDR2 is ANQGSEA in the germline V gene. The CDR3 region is CSVELGQGVYNEQFF. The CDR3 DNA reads TGCAGCGTTGAGTTGGGGCAGGGGGTGTACAATGAGCAGTTCTTC.

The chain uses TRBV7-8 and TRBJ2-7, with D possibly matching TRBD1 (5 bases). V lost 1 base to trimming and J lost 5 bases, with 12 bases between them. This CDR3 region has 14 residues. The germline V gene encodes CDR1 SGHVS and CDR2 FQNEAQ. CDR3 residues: CASSLDQGNDEQYF. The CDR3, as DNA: TGTGCCAGCAGCTTAGATCAGGGAAACGACGAGCAGTACTTC. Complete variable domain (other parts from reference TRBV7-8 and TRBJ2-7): GAGVSQSPRYKVAKRGQDVALRCDPISGHVSLFWYQQALGQGPEFLTYFQNEAQLDKSGLPSDRFFAERPEGSVSTLKIQRTQQEDSAVYLCASSLDQGNDEQYFGPGTRLTVT.

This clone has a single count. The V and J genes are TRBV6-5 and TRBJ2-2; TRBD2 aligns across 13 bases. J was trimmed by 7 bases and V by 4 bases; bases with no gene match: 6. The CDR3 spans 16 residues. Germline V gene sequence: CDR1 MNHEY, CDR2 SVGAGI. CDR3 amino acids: CASSFGLAGVLGELFF. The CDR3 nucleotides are TGTGCCAGCAGTTTCGGACTAGCGGGAGTCCTCGGGGAGCTGTTTTTT.

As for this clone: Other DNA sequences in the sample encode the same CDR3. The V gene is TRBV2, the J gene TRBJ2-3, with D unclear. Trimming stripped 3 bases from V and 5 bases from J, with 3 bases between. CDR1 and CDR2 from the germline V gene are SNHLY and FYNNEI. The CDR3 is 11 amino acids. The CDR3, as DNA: TGTGCCAGCAGTGACAGAGATACGCAGTATTTT. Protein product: CASSDRDTQYF.

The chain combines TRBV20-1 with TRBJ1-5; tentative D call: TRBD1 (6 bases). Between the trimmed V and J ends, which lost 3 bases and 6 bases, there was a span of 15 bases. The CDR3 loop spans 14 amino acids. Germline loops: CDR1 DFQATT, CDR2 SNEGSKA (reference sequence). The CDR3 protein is CSASFRGRGQPQHF. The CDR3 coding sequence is TGCAGTGCTAGTTTCAGGGGACGGGGTCAGCCCCAGCATTTT.

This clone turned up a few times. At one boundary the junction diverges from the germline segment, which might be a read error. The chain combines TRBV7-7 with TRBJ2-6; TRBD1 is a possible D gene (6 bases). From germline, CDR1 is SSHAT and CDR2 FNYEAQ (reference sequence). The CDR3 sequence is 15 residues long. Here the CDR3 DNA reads TGTGCTAGCAGCCAACAGGGATCTGGGGCCAACGTCCTGACTTTC. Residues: CASSQQGSGANVLTF.

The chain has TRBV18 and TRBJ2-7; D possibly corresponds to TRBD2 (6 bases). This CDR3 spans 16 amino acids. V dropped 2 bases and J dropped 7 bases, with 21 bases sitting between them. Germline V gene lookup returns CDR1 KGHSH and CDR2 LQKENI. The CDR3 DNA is TGTGCCAGCTCACCAAAATTTGGGGGTCCCGCGGGGGAGCAGTACTTC. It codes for CASSPKFGGPAGEQYF.

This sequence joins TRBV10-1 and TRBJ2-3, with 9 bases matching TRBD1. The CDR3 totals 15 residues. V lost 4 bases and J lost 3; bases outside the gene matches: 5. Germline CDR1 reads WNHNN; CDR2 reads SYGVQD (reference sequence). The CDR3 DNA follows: TGCGCCAGCAGTGGTGACAGGGGGAGGACAGATACGCAGTATTTT. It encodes CASSGDRGRTDTQYF.

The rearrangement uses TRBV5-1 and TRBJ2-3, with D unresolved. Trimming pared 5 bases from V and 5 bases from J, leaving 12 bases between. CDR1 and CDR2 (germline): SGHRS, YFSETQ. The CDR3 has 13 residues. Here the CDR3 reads CASRPTSVDTQYF. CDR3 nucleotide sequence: TGCGCCAGCAGACCAACCAGTGTAGATACGCAGTATTTT.

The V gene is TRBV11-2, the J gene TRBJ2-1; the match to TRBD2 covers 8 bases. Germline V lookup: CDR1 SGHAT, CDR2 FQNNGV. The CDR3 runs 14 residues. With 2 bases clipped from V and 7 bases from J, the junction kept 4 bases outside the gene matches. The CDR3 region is CASSLIGTRNEQFF. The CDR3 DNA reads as TGTGCCAGCAGCTTAATCGGGACTAGGAATGAGCAGTTCTTC.

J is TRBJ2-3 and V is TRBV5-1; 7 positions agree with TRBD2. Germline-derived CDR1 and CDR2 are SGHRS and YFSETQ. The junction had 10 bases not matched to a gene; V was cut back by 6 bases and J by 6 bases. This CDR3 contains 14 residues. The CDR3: CASTGGVVLDTQYF. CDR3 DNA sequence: TGCGCCAGCACGGGGGGAGTAGTATTGGATACGCAGTATTTT.

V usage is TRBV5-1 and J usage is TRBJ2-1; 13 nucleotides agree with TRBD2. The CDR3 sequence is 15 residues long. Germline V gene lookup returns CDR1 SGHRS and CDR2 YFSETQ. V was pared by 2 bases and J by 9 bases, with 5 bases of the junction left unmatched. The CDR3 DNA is TGCGCCAGCAGCTTCACTAGCGGGAGGGATGGTGAGCAGTTCTTC. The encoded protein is CASSFTSGRDGEQFF.

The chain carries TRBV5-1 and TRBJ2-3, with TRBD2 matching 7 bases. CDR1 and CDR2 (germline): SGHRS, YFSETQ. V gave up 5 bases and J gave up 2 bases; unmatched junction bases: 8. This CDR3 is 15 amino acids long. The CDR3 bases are TGCGCCAGCAGGGCTAGCGGTGCCCTCACAGATACGCAGTATTTT. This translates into CASRASGALTDTQYF.

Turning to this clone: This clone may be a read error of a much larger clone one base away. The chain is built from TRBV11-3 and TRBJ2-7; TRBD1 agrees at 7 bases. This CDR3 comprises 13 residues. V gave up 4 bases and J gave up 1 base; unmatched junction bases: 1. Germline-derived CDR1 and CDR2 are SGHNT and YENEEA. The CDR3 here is CASSSGQSYEQYF. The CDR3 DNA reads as TGTGCCAGCAGCTCGGGACAGTCCTACGAGCAGTACTTC.

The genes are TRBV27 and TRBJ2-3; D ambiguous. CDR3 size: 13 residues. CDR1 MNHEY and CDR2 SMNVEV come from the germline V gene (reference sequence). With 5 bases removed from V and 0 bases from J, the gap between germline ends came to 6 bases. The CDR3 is CASSAISTDTQYF. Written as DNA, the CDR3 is TGTGCCAGCAGTGCGATTAGCACAGATACGCAGTATTTT.

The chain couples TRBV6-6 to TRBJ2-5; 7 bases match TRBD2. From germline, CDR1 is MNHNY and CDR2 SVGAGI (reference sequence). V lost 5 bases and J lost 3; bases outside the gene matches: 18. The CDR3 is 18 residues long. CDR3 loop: CASSPRTASSGTEETQYF. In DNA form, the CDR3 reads TGTGCCAGCAGTCCTCGGACGGCTTCTAGCGGTACCGAAGAGACCCAGTACTTC.

The CDR3 DNA follows: TGTGCCTGGAGTCCCGGGACAGGGCGTGTTCAGCAGTACTTC. Its protein product is CAWSPGTGRVQQYF. This chain joins TRBV30 and TRBJ2-7; TRBD1 aligns across 9 bases. Germline lookup yields CDR1 GTSNPN and CDR2 SVGIG (reference sequence). The J segment lost 8 bases and the V segment lost 2 bases, leaving 10 bases of the junction unmatched. The CDR3 has 14 residues.

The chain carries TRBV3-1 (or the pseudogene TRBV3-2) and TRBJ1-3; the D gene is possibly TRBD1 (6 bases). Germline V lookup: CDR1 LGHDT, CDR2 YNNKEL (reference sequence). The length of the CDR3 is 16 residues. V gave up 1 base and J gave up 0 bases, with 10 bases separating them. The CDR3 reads CASSQGGHLSGNTIYF. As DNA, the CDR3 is TGTGCCAGCAGCCAAGGGGGACACCTCTCTGGAAACACCATATATTTT.